The clone carrying this T cell receptor (beta chain) was detected a few times. TCRdb itself ran the 5' RACE reads through MiXCR, one entry per CDR3 protein. In the table there are 470,000 or so distinct CDR3 sequences, roughly 18% of which are singletons. The V gene's germline CDR1 is SGHAT and CDR2 FQDESV (reference sequence). This CDR3 has 14 amino acids. The V and J ends lost 8 bases and 3 bases respectively, with 16 bases between them. The sample is drawn from a study of T-cell memory formation after mild COVID-19. V usage is TRBV11-1 and J usage is TRBJ1-2, with D uncertain. This sequence was found in a man aged 18 to 29 who had mild COVID-19 (a few samples of this study predate the infection). Cell type and time point are not known. Sequencing was performed on PBMCs or a T cell subset sorted from them (not recorded which). CDR3 nucleotides: TGTGCCAGCCGCCAGCCAGGCTACGACTATGGCTACACCTTC. Translating it yields CASRQPGYDYGYTF.